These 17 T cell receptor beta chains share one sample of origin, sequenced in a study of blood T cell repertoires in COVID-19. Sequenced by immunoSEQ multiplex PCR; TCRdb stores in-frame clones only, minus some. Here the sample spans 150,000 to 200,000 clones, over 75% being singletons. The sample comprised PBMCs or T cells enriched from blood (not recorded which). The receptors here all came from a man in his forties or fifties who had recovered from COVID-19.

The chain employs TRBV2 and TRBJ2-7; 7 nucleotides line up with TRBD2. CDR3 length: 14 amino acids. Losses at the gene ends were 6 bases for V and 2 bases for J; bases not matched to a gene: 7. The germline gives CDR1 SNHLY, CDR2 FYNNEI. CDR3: CASRPGLPAYEQYF. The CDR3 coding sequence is TGTGCCAGCAGGCCGGGACTACCAGCCTACGAGCAGTACTTC.

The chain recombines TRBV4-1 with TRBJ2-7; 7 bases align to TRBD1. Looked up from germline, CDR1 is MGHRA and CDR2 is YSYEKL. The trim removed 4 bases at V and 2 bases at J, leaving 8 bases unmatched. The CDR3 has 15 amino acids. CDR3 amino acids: CASSPSTGYPYEQYF. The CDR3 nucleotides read TGCGCCAGCAGCCCATCGACAGGGTACCCCTACGAGCAGTACTTC.

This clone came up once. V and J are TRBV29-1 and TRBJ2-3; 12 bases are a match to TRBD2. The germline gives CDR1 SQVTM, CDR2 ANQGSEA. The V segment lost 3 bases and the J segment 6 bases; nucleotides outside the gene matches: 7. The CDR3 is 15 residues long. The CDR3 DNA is TGCAGCGTTGATGGCCTAGCGGGAGGGTACGATACGCAGTATTTT. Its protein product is CSVDGLAGGYDTQYF.

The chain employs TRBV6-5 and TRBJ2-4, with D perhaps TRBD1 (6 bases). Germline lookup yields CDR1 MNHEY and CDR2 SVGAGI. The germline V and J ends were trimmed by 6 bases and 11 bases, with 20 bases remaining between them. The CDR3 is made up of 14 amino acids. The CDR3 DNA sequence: TGTGCCAGCAGCCCCGGCCTACAGGGCCGGGTTCAGTACTTC. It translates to CASSPGLQGRVQYF.

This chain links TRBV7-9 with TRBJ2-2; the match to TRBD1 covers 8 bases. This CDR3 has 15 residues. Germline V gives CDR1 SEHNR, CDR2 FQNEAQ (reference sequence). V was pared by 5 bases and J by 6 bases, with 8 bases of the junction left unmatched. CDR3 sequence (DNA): TGTGCCAGCAGCCCACCGGGACAGGTGGCCGGGGAGCTGTTTTTT. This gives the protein CASSPPGQVAGELFF.

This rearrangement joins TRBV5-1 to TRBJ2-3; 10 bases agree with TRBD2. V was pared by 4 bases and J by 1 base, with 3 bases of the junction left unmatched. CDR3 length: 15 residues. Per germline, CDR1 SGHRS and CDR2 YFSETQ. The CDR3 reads CASSPGLAGTDTQYF. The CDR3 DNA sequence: TGCGCCAGCAGCCCTGGACTAGCGGGCACAGATACGCAGTATTTT.

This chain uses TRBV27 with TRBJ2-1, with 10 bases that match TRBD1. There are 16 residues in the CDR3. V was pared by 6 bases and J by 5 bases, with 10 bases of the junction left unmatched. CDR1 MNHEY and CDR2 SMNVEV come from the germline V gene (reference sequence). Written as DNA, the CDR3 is TGTGCCAGCAGCACCCCGACAGGGGGCTTTAACAATGAGCAGTTCTTC. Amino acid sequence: CASSTPTGGFNNEQFF.

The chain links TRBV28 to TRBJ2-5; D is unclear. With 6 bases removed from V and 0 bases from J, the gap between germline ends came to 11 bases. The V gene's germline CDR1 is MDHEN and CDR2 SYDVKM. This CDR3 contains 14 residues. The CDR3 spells CASSLGQDQETQYF. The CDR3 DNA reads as TGTGCCAGCAGCCTGGGCCAGGACCAAGAGACCCAGTACTTC.

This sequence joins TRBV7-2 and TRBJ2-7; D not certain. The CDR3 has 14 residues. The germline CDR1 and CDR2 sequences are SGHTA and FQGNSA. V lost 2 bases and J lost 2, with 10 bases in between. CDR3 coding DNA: TGTGCCAGCAGCTTAACTCCTGTCGCCTACGAGCAGTACTTC. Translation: CASSLTPVAYEQYF.

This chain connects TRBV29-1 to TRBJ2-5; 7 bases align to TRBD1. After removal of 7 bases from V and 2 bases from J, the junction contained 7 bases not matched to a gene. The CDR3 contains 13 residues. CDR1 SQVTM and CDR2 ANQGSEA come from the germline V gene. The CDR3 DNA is TGCAGCGCTCGACAGGGCCCTCAAGAGACCCAGTACTTC. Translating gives CSARQGPQETQYF.

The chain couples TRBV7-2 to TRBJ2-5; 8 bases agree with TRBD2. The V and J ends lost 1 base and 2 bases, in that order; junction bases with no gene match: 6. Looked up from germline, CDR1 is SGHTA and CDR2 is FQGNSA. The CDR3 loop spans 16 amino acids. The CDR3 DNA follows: TGTGCCAGCAGCTTAGGGGGGGCGGGAGGACAAGAGACCCAGTACTTC. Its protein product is CASSLGGAGGQETQYF. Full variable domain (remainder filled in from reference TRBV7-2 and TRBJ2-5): GAGVSQSPSNKVTEKGKDVELRCDPISGHTALYWYRQSLGQGLEFLIYFQGNSAPDKSGLPSDRFSAERTGGSVSTLTIQRTQQEDSAVYLCASSLGGAGGQETQYFGPGTRLLVL.

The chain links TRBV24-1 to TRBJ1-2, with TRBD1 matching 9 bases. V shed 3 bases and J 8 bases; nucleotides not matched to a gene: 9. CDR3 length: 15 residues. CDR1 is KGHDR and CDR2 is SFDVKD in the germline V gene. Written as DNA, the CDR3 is TGTGCCACCAGTGATCCAGGACAGGGGCTACAAGGCTACACCTTC. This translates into CATSDPGQGLQGYTF.

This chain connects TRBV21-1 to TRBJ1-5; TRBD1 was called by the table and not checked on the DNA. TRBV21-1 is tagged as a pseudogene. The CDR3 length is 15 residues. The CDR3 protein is CASSPGTGGYQPQHF. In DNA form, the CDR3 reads TGTGCCAGCAGCCCAGGAACAGGGGGTTATCAGCCCCAGCATTTT.

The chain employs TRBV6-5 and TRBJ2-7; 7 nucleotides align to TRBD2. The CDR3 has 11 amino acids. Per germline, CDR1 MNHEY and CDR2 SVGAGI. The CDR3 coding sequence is TGTGCGGCGGGGGTGGAACGCGAGCAGTACTTC. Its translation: CAAGVEREQYF.

The DNA of the CDR3 is TGCAGTGCTAGTCAGGGATCCTACGAGCAGTACTTC. Translated: CSASQGSYEQYF. The chain uses TRBV20-1 and TRBJ2-7; D may be TRBD1 (5 bases). Per germline, CDR1 DFQATT and CDR2 SNEGSKA (reference sequence). CDR3 size: 12 residues. V was shortened by 3 bases and J by 1 base, with 7 bases between the two germline ends.

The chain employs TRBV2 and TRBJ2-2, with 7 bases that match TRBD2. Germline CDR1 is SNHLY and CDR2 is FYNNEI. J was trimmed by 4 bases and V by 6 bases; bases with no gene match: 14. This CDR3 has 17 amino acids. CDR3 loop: CASRPDGGRVGTGELFF. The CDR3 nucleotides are TGTGCCAGCAGGCCCGACGGAGGGAGGGTTGGCACCGGGGAGCTGTTTTTT.

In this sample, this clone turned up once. CDR3 amino acids: CSVPAEDTGELFF. CDR3 nucleotides: TGCAGCGTTCCTGCTGAGGACACCGGGGAGCTGTTTTTT. J is TRBJ2-2 and V is TRBV29-1; D not certain. The germline V and J ends were trimmed by 5 bases and 3 bases, with 10 bases remaining between them. CDR1 and CDR2 (germline): SQVTM, ANQGSEA. This CDR3 region has 13 residues.